The 30 T cell receptor beta chains presented below share a single source sample, sequenced in a study of T cells in Graves' hyperthyroidism and ophthalmopathy. Amplified TCR beta CDR3 regions came from RNA transcripts. The HTBI primer set served for first-round RT-PCR of the TCR CDR3. TCRdb reprocessed the multiplex PCR reads via MiXCR and lists one record per CDR3 protein. The profile shows 250,000 to 350,000 distinct CDR3 sequences, over 15% of them singletons. Sample: blood. These receptors were taken from a woman aged 60 to 75 with Graves' ophthalmopathy.

This clonotype appeared many times. The CDR3 loop is CASGVAGVGIYNEQFF. The CDR3 nucleotides read TGTGCCAGCGGGGTCGCGGGAGTGGGGATATACAATGAGCAGTTCTTC. The chain uses TRBV6-1 and TRBJ2-1, with 7 bases identical to TRBD2. The V segment lost 8 bases and the J segment 4 bases; nucleotides outside the gene matches: 14. CDR1 and CDR2 from the germline V gene are MNHNS and SASEGT. CDR3 size: 16 residues.

This clonotype was counted once. This CDR3 fails to terminate in the conserved phenylalanine or tryptophan, so it likely reflects a read error. The rearrangement joins TRBV6-1 to TRBJ2-2; D is undetermined. Germline loops: CDR1 MNHNS, CDR2 SASEGT. V was pared by 3 bases and J by 1 base, with 9 bases between. This CDR3 has 15 amino acids. This CDR3 reads CASSENGMNTGELFV. In nucleotides, the CDR3 is TGTGCCAGCAGTGAGAACGGAATGAACACCGGGGAGCTGTTTGTT.

This clonotype was counted a few times. This sequence joins TRBV28 and TRBJ2-2; D is possibly TRBD2 (6 bases). The CDR3 is 15 residues long. Trimming pared 3 bases from V and 7 bases from J, leaving 15 bases between. The V gene's germline CDR1 is MDHEN and CDR2 SYDVKM. CDR3 coding DNA: TGTGCCAGCAGTTTTGTCGGGAGACGGGTCGGGGAGCTGTTTTTT. This encodes CASSFVGRRVGELFF. Combining the CDR3 with reference TRBV28 and TRBJ2-2 gives the whole variable domain DVKVTQSSRYLVKRTGEKVFLECVQDMDHENMFWYRQDPGLGLRLIYFSYDVKMKEKGDIPEGYSVSREKKERFSLILESASTNQTSMYLCASSFVGRRVGELFFGEGSRLTVL.

This clonotype appeared many times. The rearrangement uses TRBV7-9 and TRBJ2-5; D is uncertain. The germline CDR1 and CDR2 sequences are SEHNR and FQNEAQ (reference sequence). The ends were cut back, 1 base at V and 2 bases at J, with 8 bases in the middle. The CDR3 runs 14 residues. The CDR3 DNA follows: TGTGCCAGCAGCTTAGGCAGCAATCAAGAGACCCAGTACTTC. This translates into CASSLGSNQETQYF.

The CDR3 sequence: CASRGQGQDTQYF. The DNA for the CDR3 is TGTGCCAGCAGGGGACAGGGGCAAGATACGCAGTATTTT. The rearrangement links TRBV2 to TRBJ2-3, with 10 bases lining up with TRBD1. V was pared by 6 bases and J by 5 bases, with 2 bases of the junction left unmatched. The germline V gene has CDR1 SNHLY and CDR2 FYNNEI. This CDR3 is 13 amino acids long.

This rearrangement joins TRBV28 to TRBJ1-2, with 12 nucleotides matching TRBD1. Germline V gene lookup returns CDR1 MDHEN and CDR2 SYDVKM. With 4 bases clipped from V and 6 bases from J, the junction kept 6 bases outside the gene matches. This CDR3 comprises 15 residues. The CDR3 region is CASSYPGQGADGYTF. The CDR3 DNA is TGTGCCAGCAGTTATCCGGGACAGGGGGCCGATGGCTACACCTTC.

The CDR3 region is CASSGLAGSNTQYF. CDR3 coding DNA: TGTGCCAGCAGCGGACTAGCGGGGTCCAATACGCAGTATTTT. V usage is TRBV7-2 and J usage is TRBJ2-3, with TRBD2 identical over 12 bases. V lost 5 bases to trimming and J lost 7 bases; unmatched junction nucleotides: 4. The CDR3 spans 14 residues. Germline CDR1 SGHTA, CDR2 FQGNSA.

The chain carries TRBV19 and TRBJ1-6; TRBD1 might be the D (5 bases). CDR1 LNHDA and CDR2 SQIVND come from the germline V gene (reference sequence). V lost 3 bases and J 7 bases, leaving 16 bases between the germline ends. CDR3 length: 16 amino acids. CDR3 coding DNA: TGTGCCAGTAGTATTAAGGGGATCGGCCGAAATTCACCCCTCCACTTT. This gives the protein CASSIKGIGRNSPLHF. Combining the CDR3 with reference TRBV19 and TRBJ1-6 gives the whole variable domain DGGITQSPKYLFRKEGQNVTLSCEQNLNHDAMYWYRQDPGQGLRLIYYSQIVNDFQKGDIAEGYSVSREKKESFPLTVTSAQKNPTAFYLCASSIKGIGRNSPLHFGNGTRLTVT.

This clonotype was seen a handful of times. The chain couples TRBV27 to TRBJ2-3; D is possibly TRBD1 (6 bases). Trimming stripped 3 bases from V and 4 bases from J, with 20 bases between. From germline, CDR1 is MNHEY and CDR2 SMNVEV (reference sequence). The CDR3 contains 17 residues. For the CDR3, the DNA is TGTGCCAGCAGTTTCACAACTACAGGGTTTGGGGCAGATACGCAGTATTTT. Encoded protein: CASSFTTTGFGADTQYF.

This chain connects TRBV28 to TRBJ2-2; D is possibly TRBD1 or TRBD2 (5 bases each). The CDR3 length is 13 residues. Germline V gene sequence: CDR1 MDHEN, CDR2 SYDVKM. V was pared by 9 bases and J by 2 bases, with 10 bases between. The CDR3 sequence is CASRDGNTGELFF. CDR3 bases: TGTGCCAGTCGGGACGGTAACACCGGGGAGCTGTTTTTT.

This clonotype was seen a few times. The V and J genes are TRBV20-1 and TRBJ2-1, with D tentatively TRBD1 (5 bases). From germline, CDR1 is DFQATT and CDR2 SNEGSKA (reference sequence). Trimming took off 5 bases at V and 6 bases at J, with 14 bases between the two ends. This CDR3 has 13 amino acids. The CDR3 nucleotides read TGCAGTGCTTGGTCAGGGCTACCCAATGAGCAGTTCTTC. Its translation is CSAWSGLPNEQFF.

The rearrangement joins TRBV5-8 to TRBJ1-5, with 7 bases matching TRBD1. The CDR3 covers 12 residues. With V trimmed by 4 bases and J by 13 bases, 8 bases remained unmatched. Germline V gene lookup returns CDR1 SGHTS and CDR2 YDEGEE. CDR3 loop: CASSPVWDSQHF. For the CDR3, the DNA is TGTGCCAGCAGCCCGGTTTGGGACAGTCAGCATTTT.

This clonotype was observed at least ten times. This chain joins TRBV2 and TRBJ2-5, with D unresolved. Trimming pared 7 bases from V and 5 bases from J, leaving 8 bases between. Germline CDR1 and CDR2: SNHLY and FYNNEI. The CDR3 sequence is 11 residues long. CDR3 DNA: TGTGCCAGCACCGACGGGGAGACCCAGTACTTC. The encoded protein is CASTDGETQYF.

This clonotype appeared many times. V usage is TRBV12-3 or TRBV12-4 and J usage is TRBJ1-1; tentatively, D is TRBD1 (5 bases). The V end was cut by 6 bases, the J end by 0 bases, with 11 bases between. CDR3 length: 14 residues. The chain's CDR3 is CASRTGTVNTEAFF. The CDR3 DNA is TGTGCCAGCAGAACCGGGACCGTGAACACTGAAGCTTTCTTT.

This clonotype has more than one count but fewer than ten. This chain links TRBV27 with TRBJ2-7, with TRBD2 matching over 8 bases. There are 13 residues in the CDR3. The germline CDR1 and CDR2 sequences are MNHEY and SMNVEV (reference sequence). Germline trimming cut 5 bases from V and 8 bases from J; bases unmatched to any gene: 8. CDR3 coding DNA: TGTGCCAGCAGTCCTGGACTAGCCGTGCAGCAGTACTTC. Translating it yields CASSPGLAVQQYF.

This clonotype was observed many times. The V call is TRBV19, the J call TRBJ2-7, with 8 positions matching TRBD1. The V gene's germline CDR1 is LNHDA and CDR2 SQIVND (reference sequence). The CDR3 totals 15 residues. Trimming cost V 3 bases and J 3 bases; bases outside gene matches: 7. The CDR3 DNA reads as TGTGCCAGTAGTATGACCGGGACAGGATACTACGAGCAGTACTTC. This sequence encodes CASSMTGTGYYEQYF. Full variable domain (outside the CDR3, taken from reference TRBV19 and TRBJ2-7): DGGITQSPKYLFRKEGQNVTLSCEQNLNHDAMYWYRQDPGQGLRLIYYSQIVNDFQKGDIAEGYSVSREKKESFPLTVTSAQKNPTAFYLCASSMTGTGYYEQYFGPGTRLTVT.

This chain connects TRBV3-1 to TRBJ2-3; 11 bases agree with TRBD2. J gave up 2 bases and V 4 bases, and 8 bases lay outside the gene matches. This CDR3 contains 17 residues. In germline, CDR1 is LGHDT, CDR2 YNNKEL (reference sequence). The CDR3 region has the DNA TGTGCCAGCAGCCCCTGGGGGACTAGCGGCCACACAGATACGCAGTATTTT. The encoded protein is CASSPWGTSGHTDTQYF.

The chain employs TRBV6-2 or TRBV6-3 and TRBJ1-5; a possible D gene is TRBD1 (6 bases). Trimming took off 6 bases at V and 0 bases at J, with 15 bases between the two ends. CDR1 MNHEY and CDR2 SVGEGT come from the germline V gene. This CDR3 contains 16 residues. The CDR3 bases are TGTGCCAGCAGGGGGGGGACAACGAATAGCAATCAGCCCCAGCATTTT. This encodes CASRGGTTNSNQPQHF.

This clonotype came up many times. V and J are TRBV7-2 and TRBJ1-1, with TRBD1 as a possible D gene (6 bases). Germline values: CDR1 SGHTA, CDR2 FQGNSA. Trimming shortened V by 4 bases and J by 0 bases, and 15 bases separated the two germline ends. The CDR3 covers 16 residues. The CDR3 loop reads CASSSRGWEVNTEAFF. In DNA form, the CDR3 reads TGTGCCAGCAGCTCGAGGGGGTGGGAGGTGAACACTGAAGCTTTCTTT.

This clonotype has a count of ten or more. The V gene is TRBV3-1, the J gene TRBJ1-4, with D hard to call. This CDR3 spans 16 amino acids. CDR1 is LGHDT and CDR2 is YNNKEL in the germline V gene (reference sequence). Deletions cut 1 base from V and 8 bases from J, with 17 bases between. The CDR3 spells CASSQAGRQAREKLFF. As DNA, the CDR3 is TGTGCCAGCAGCCAAGCCGGTCGGCAGGCAAGGGAAAAACTGTTTTTT.

This clonotype turned up a few times. V and J are TRBV4-3 and TRBJ1-4, with D possibly being TRBD1 (6 bases). Per germline, CDR1 LGHNA and CDR2 YSLEER. V was pared by 4 bases and J by 8 bases, with 17 bases between. The CDR3 is 15 residues long. The CDR3 DNA is TGCGCCAGCAGCCTCAAACAGGGCCCCGGGGAAAAACTGTTTTTT. This sequence encodes CASSLKQGPGEKLFF.

This clonotype was recorded at least ten times. The J gene is TRBJ1-6, the V gene TRBV6-1, with D tentatively TRBD1 (5 bases). The germline V gene encodes CDR1 MNHNS and CDR2 SASEGT. The CDR3 has 15 residues. V was pared by 0 bases and J by 6 bases, with 9 bases between. CDR3 region: CASSEAPRVNSPLHF. Here the CDR3 DNA reads TGTGCCAGCAGTGAAGCCCCCAGGGTTAATTCACCCCTCCACTTT.

As regards this clonotype: A single base separates this from a much larger clone, so it may be a read error. The chain joins TRBV28 to TRBJ2-1; 9 nucleotides align to TRBD1. Per the germline V gene, CDR1 is MDHEN and CDR2 is SYDVKM. The CDR3 totals 14 residues. CDR3 coding DNA: TGTACCAGCCGTTCCCCGGGACAGGGTTATGAGCAGTTCTTC. This encodes CTSRSPGQGYEQFF. Using reference TRBV28 and TRBJ2-1 for the parts outside the CDR3, the full variable domain is DVKVTQSSRYLVKRTGEKVFLECVQDMDHENMFWYRQDPGLGLRLIYFSYDVKMKEKGDIPEGYSVSREKKERFSLILESASTNQTSMYLCTSRSPGQGYEQFFGPGTRLTVL.

The sample holds many counts of this clonotype. V and J are TRBV3-1 and TRBJ1-1, with D uncertain. The CDR3 length is 14 residues. Deletions cut 4 bases from V and 1 base from J, with 10 bases between. Germline values: CDR1 LGHDT, CDR2 YNNKEL (reference sequence). In DNA form, the CDR3 reads TGTGCCAGCAGCCCCGAGGGAGGGAACACTGAAGCTTTCTTT. Its translation is CASSPEGGNTEAFF.

The sample holds many counts of this clonotype. The rearrangement links TRBV7-3 to TRBJ2-5; 8 positions agree with TRBD2. Germline lookup yields CDR1 SGHTA and CDR2 FQGTGA. With V trimmed by 5 bases and J by 5 bases, 4 bases remained unmatched. The CDR3 sequence is 13 residues long. CDR3 in amino acids: CASSQGLEETQYF. The CDR3 DNA reads as TGTGCCAGCAGCCAGGGACTAGAGGAGACCCAGTACTTC.

The J gene is TRBJ2-1, the V gene TRBV18, with D maybe TRBD2 (5 bases). Per the germline V gene, CDR1 is KGHSH and CDR2 is LQKENI. CDR3 length equals 16 residues. V was shortened by 3 bases and J by 5 bases, with 17 bases between the two germline ends. Here the CDR3 reads CASSPSQPGVDNEQFF. In DNA form, the CDR3 reads TGTGCCAGCTCACCGAGCCAGCCCGGGGTAGACAATGAGCAGTTCTTC.

This clonotype occurred a few times. This chain links TRBV20-1 with TRBJ1-2; TRBD1 aligns across 10 bases. The ends lost 5 bases at V and 8 bases at J; junction bases unmatched: 8. Germline CDR1 and CDR2: DFQATT and SNEGSKA (reference sequence). The CDR3 is made up of 13 amino acids. CDR3 coding DNA: TGCAGTGCTCCCCGGACAGGGGGTGGGGGCTACACCTTC. Translation gives CSAPRTGGGGYTF.

This clonotype appeared many times. V usage is TRBV29-1 and J usage is TRBJ2-7; TRBD2 agrees at 11 bases. The CDR3 totals 16 residues. CDR1 is SQVTM and CDR2 is ANQGSEA in the germline V gene. V was pared by 6 bases and J by 5 bases, with 15 bases of the junction left unmatched. CDR3 in DNA: TGCAGCGTGCACCGACCTACTAGCGGGGGAGGCCACGAGCAGTACTTC. It encodes CSVHRPTSGGGHEQYF.

This clonotype was observed many times. CDR3 protein: CASTGDGSNQPQHF. The CDR3 bases are TGTGCCAGCACCGGGGACGGTAGCAATCAGCCCCAGCATTTT. This chain uses TRBV12-3 or TRBV12-4 with TRBJ1-5; maybe TRBD1 (5 bases). Trimming cost V 7 bases and J 0 bases, with 10 bases left between them. The CDR3 consists of 14 residues.

A few counts support this clonotype. This chain uses TRBV5-6 with TRBJ1-4; possibly TRBD1 for D (6 bases). V lost 5 bases and J 8 bases, leaving 16 bases between the germline ends. The CDR3 runs to 14 residues. Germline V CDR1 and CDR2: SGHDT, YYEEEE. The CDR3 DNA reads as TGTGCCAGCAGTTCAGGGGTTTCACACGAAAAACTGTTTTTT. Protein: CASSSGVSHEKLFF.